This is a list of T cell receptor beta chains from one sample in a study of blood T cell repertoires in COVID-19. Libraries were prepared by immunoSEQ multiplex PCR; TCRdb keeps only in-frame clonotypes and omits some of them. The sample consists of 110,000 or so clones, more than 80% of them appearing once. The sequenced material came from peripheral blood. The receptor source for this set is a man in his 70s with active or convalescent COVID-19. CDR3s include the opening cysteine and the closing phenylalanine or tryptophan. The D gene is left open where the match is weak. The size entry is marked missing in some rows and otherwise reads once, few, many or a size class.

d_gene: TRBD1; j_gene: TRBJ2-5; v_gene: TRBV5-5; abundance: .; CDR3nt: TGTGCCAGCAGTTACGGAACAGGGGGCCAAGAGACCCAGTACTTC; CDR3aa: CASSYGTGGQETQYF
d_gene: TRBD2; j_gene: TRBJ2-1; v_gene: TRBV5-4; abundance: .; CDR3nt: TGTGCCAGCAGCTTGTGGGTACTAGCGGGAGCTCCCTTTTCCTACAATGAGCAGTTCTTC; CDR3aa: CASSLWVLAGAPFSYNEQFF
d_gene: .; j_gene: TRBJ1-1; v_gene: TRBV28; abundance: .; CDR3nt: TGTGCCAGTCTCAGCGCCCCGGGTTGGACTGAAGCTTTCTTT; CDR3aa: CASLSAPGWTEAFF
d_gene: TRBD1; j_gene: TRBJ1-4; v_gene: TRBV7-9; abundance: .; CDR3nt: TGTGCCAGCAGCTTGGGACAGGGGGCAATATCAACTAATGAAAAACTGTTTTTT; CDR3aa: CASSLGQGAISTNEKLFF
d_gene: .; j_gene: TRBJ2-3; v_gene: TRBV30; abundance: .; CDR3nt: TGTGCCTGGAGTGTATTTTTCCCCCTTTATGGGACTAGCACAGATACGCAGTATTTT; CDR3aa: CAWSVFFPLYGTSTDTQYF
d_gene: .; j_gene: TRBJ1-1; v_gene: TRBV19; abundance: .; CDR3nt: TGTGCCAGTAGCCACTACAAAGGCCAGGGTAGGACTGAAGCTTTCTTT; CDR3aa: CASSHYKGQGRTEAFF
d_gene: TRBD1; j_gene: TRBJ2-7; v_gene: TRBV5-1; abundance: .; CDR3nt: TGCGCCAGCAGCTACCGACAGGGACCCGATTACGAGCAGTACTTC; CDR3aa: CASSYRQGPDYEQYF
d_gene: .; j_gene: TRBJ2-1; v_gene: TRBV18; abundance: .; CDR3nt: TGTGCCAGCTCACCTGTGACAGATGAGCAGTTCTTC; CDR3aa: CASSPVTDEQFF
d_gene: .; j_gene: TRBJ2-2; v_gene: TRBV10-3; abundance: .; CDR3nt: TGTGCCATCAGAAGACAGGATTTTATCACCGGGGAGCTGTTTTTT; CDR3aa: CAIRRQDFITGELFF
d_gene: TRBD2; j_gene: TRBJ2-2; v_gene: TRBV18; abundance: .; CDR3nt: TGTGCCAGCTCACCGGCGACTAGCAACGCCGGGGAGCTGTTTTTT; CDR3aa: CASSPATSNAGELFF
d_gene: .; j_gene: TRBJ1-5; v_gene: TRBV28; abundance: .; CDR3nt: TGTGCCAGCAGTTTGGCGACAGTCAATCAGCCCCAGCATTTT; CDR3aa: CASSLATVNQPQHF
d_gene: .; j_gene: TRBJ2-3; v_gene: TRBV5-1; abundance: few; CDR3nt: TGCGCCAGCAGCTTGGAGCATGATACGCAGTATTTT; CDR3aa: CASSLEHDTQYF
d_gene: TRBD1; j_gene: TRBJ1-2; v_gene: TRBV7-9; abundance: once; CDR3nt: TGTGCCAGCAGCTTAAGGACAGGGGACGGCTACACCTTC; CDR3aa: CASSLRTGDGYTF
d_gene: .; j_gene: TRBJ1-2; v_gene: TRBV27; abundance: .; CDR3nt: TGTGCCAGCTCCTCTCGGGGGGATTATGGCTACACCTTC; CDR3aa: CASSSRGDYGYTF
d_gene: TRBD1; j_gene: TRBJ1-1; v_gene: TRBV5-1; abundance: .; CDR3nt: TGCGCCAGCAGCAGCGGACAGGGGGCTGGCACTGAAGCTTTCTTT; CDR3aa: CASSSGQGAGTEAFF
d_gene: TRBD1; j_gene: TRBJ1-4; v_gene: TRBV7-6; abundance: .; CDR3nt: TGTGCCAGCAGCTCGGGGACTCGACAGGGGAATGAAAAACTGTTTTTT; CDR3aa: CASSSGTRQGNEKLFF
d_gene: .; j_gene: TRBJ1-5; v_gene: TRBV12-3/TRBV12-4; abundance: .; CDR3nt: TGTGCCAGCAGTTTAGTTAGTAATCAGCCCCAGCATTTT; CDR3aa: CASSLVSNQPQHF
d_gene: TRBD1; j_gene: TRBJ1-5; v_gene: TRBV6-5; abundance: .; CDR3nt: TGTGCCAGCAGGGCGGAGGGGGCACAGCCCCAGCATTTT; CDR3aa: CASRAEGAQPQHF
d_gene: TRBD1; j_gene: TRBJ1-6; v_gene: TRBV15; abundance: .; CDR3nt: TGTGCCACCAGCAGAACCGGGACAGGGTCTTCACCCCTCCACTTT; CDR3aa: CATSRTGTGSSPLHF
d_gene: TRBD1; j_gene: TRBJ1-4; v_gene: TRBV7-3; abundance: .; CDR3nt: TGTGCCAGCAGCCTAGGCGGGACAGGCAATGAAAAACTGTTTTTT; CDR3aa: CASSLGGTGNEKLFF
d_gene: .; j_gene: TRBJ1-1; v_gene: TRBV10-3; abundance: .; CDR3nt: TGTGCCATCCAAACCGGGACTGGGAACACTGAAGCTTTCTTT; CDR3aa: CAIQTGTGNTEAFF
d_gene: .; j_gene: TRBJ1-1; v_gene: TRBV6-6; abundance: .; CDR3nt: TGTGCCAGCAGTTTCCAGGGGTCCGACACTGAAGCTTTCTTT; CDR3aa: CASSFQGSDTEAFF
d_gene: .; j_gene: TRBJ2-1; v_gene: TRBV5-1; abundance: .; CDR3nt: TGCGCCAGCAGTCGCAGCGGTGGGGGGAATGAGCAGTTCTTC; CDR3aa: CASSRSGGGNEQFF
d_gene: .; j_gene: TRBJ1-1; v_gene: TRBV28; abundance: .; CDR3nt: TGTGCCAGCAGACCGGGGGGGAACACTGAAGCTTTCTTT; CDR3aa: CASRPGGNTEAFF
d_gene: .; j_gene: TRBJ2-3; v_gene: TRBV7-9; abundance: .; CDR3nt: TGTGCCAGCAGCTTAGCTTTTTCTGCAGATACGCAGTATTTT; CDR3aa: CASSLAFSADTQYF
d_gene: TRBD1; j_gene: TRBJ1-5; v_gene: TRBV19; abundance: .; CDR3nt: TGTGCCAGTAGTAAGGACAGGGGAGGCAATCAGCCCCAGCATTTT; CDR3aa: CASSKDRGGNQPQHF
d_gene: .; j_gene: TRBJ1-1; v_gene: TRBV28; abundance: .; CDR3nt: TGTGCCAGCAGTTTATTGCCCCGGGGTGAAGCTTTCTTT; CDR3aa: CASSLLPRGEAFF
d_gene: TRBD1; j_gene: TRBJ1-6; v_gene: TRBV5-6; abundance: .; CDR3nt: TGTGCCAGCAGCTTGGCCTTAGGGGGCAATTCACCCCTCCACTTT; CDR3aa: CASSLALGGNSPLHF
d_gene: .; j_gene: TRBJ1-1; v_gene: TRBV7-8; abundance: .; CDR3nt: TGTGCCAGCAGCTGGGGGACATTTTTCACTGAAGCTTTCTTT; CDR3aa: CASSWGTFFTEAFF
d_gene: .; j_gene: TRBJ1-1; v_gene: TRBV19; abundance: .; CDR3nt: TGTGCCAGTAGTCTCTCAGGTGAAGCTTTCTTT; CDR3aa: CASSLSGEAFF
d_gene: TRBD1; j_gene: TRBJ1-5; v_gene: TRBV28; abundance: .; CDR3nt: TGTGCCTCTTCGCCAGGGACAGGAAATCAGCCCCAGCATTTT; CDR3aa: CASSPGTGNQPQHF
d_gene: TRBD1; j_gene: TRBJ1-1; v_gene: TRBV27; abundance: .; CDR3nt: TGTGCCAGCACTCTCAGGGGGACGAACACTGAAGCTTTCTTT; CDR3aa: CASTLRGTNTEAFF
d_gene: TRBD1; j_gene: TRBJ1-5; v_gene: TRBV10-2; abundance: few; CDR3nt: TGCGCCAGCAGGCCCGGACAGGGGGTGCGCAATCAGCCCCAGCATTTT; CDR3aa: CASRPGQGVRNQPQHF
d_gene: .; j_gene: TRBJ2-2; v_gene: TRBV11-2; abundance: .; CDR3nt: TGTGCCAGCAGCCTTAACACCGGGGAGCTGTTTTTT; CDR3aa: CASSLNTGELFF
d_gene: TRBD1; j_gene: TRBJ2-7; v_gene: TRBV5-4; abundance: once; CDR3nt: TGTGCCAGCCGGGGACAGCTTGCCTACGAGCAGTACTTC; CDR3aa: CASRGQLAYEQYF
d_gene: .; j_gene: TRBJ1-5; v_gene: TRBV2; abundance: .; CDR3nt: TGTGCCAGCGGGACAATTAGCAATCAGCCCCAGCATTTT; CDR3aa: CASGTISNQPQHF
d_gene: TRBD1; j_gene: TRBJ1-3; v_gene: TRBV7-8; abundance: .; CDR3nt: TGTGCCAGCAGCTCTCTGACAGGGCCCCTCTCTGGAAACACCATATATTTT; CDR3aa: CASSSLTGPLSGNTIYF
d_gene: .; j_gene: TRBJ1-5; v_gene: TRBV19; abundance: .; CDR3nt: TGTGCCAGTAGTTTTACGGGTAGCGTTCCCCAGCCCCAGCATTTT; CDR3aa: CASSFTGSVPQPQHF
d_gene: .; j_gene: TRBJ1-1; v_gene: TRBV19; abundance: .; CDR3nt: TGTGCCAGTAGGCGTACCCCCCACGGGAGAACTGAAGCTTTCTTT; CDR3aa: CASRRTPHGRTEAFF
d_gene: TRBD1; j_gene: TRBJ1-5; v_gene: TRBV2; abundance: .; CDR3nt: TGTGCCAGCCACAGGGGGTCGGGTCAGCCCCAGCATTTT; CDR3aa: CASHRGSGQPQHF